This T cell receptor (beta chain) emerged from a study of blood T cell repertoires in COVID-19. Study-wide background: Samples taken during acute and convalescent COVID-19 were collected in the United States, Italy and Spain. Sources were T cells, B-cell-depleted T cells, or PBMCs; the material itself was cDNA or gDNA.

Original methodology: Scientists estimated how many nucleated cells there were by amplifying reference gene primers. The assay was immunoSEQ multiplex PCR, and TCRdb's table has in-frame clones only and misses some. That table is the source of V, J and clone size, and D and trimming were worked out from the DNA. Here the sample spans roughly 300,000 clones, 81% being singletons. The germline V gene has CDR1 LNHDA and CDR2 SQIVND (reference sequence). With V trimmed by 3 bases and J by 7 bases, 13 bases remained unmatched. The CDR3 spans 16 residues. Input material: peripheral blood. The chain has TRBV19 and TRBJ1-1; 8 nucleotides align to TRBD1. This receptor was taken from a woman aged 60-75 years with active or convalescent COVID-19. The CDR3 is CASSIGQGAIRNEAFF. The CDR3 DNA is TGTGCCAGTAGTATCGGGCAGGGGGCTATTAGGAATGAAGCTTTCTTT.